What follows are 21 T cell receptor beta chains derived from one specimen sequenced in a study of CD8 T cells in Susac syndrome. RNA, at about 0.45 to 1 ug, was reverse transcribed with random hexamers. TCRdb re-analysed the immunoSEQ multiplex PCR reads in MiXCR, keeping a single row per CDR3 protein. The sample has some 26,000 distinct CDR3 sequences, around 94% seen once. Sequenced material: CD8+ T cells from PBMCs. All receptors derive from a human donor in good health.

The chain employs TRBV6-5 and TRBJ2-6; 7 bases align to TRBD1. The V gene end was trimmed by 7 bases and the J gene end by 0 bases; junction bases not matched to a gene: 18. This CDR3 has 20 amino acids. Germline CDR1 is MNHEY and CDR2 is SVGAGI. CDR3 amino acids: CASTLIPRDSQLSGANVLTF. Written as DNA, the CDR3 is TGTGCCAGCACTTTAATTCCCCGGGACAGTCAACTCTCTGGGGCCAACGTCCTGACTTTC.

This clonotype has just one count. The chain is built from TRBV3-1 and TRBJ2-1; D remains ambiguous. The V gene lost 1 base and the J gene lost 0 bases, with 7 bases spanning the gap. The CDR3 has 15 residues. Per the germline V gene, CDR1 is LGHDT and CDR2 is YNNKEL (reference sequence). The CDR3 loop is CASSQAESSYNEQFF. CDR3 DNA: TGTGCCAGCAGCCAAGCAGAGAGCTCCTACAATGAGCAGTTCTTC.

The rearrangement links TRBV6-2 or TRBV6-3 to TRBJ2-2; D is ambiguous. The germline gives CDR1 MNHEY, CDR2 SVGEGT. CDR3 length equals 14 residues. V lost 0 bases, J lost 4 bases, and 6 bases lay in between. The CDR3 is CASSYSSATGELFF. The CDR3 DNA follows: TGTGCCAGCAGTTACTCATCAGCCACCGGGGAGCTGTTTTTT.

The CDR3: CASSWQGGTYNEQFF. CDR3 sequence (DNA): TGTGCCAGCAGCTGGCAGGGGGGTACATACAATGAGCAGTTCTTC. The chain recombines TRBV7-9 with TRBJ2-1, with D perhaps matching TRBD1 (7 bases). Trimming left V 4 bases short and J 4 bases short, with 14 bases between. Germline CDR1 SEHNR, CDR2 FQNEAQ (reference sequence). This CDR3 contains 15 residues.

The rearrangement uses TRBV10-3 and TRBJ1-5, with D possibly matching TRBD1 (5 bases). V gave up 11 bases and J gave up 6 bases, with 17 bases separating them. Germline-derived CDR1 and CDR2 are ENHRY and SYGVKD. CDR3 length: 13 residues. The CDR3 is CAAGENGGQPQHF. The CDR3, as DNA: TGTGCCGCGGGCGAAAATGGGGGTCAGCCCCAGCATTTT.

With respect to this clonotype: One end of the junction is discordant with germline, which a read error may explain. CDR3 residues: CASSDPGQAKHF. The CDR3 nucleotides are TGCGCCAGCAGCGACCCGGGACAGGCTAAACACTTC. The rearrangement uses TRBV5-1 and TRBJ2-7, with 8 bases that match TRBD1. Looked up from germline, CDR1 is SGHRS and CDR2 is YFSETQ. The CDR3 consists of 12 residues.

Only one count was recorded for this clonotype. The gene calls are TRBV14 and TRBJ2-1; D is unresolved. Trimming removed 0 bases from V and 9 bases from J, with 12 bases in between. This CDR3 region has 14 residues. CDR1 is SGHDN, CDR2 FVKESK, per germline. The CDR3 sequence is CASSQEFPPGEQFF. Written as DNA, the CDR3 is TGTGCCAGCAGCCAAGAATTCCCCCCAGGTGAGCAGTTCTTC.

This chain connects TRBV11-2 to TRBJ2-7; D is undetermined. CDR3 size: 13 residues. Germline values: CDR1 SGHAT, CDR2 FQNNGV. V lost 5 bases, J lost 6 bases, and 14 bases lay in between. CDR3 in DNA: TGTGCCAGCAGCATCCTCCGCCCTTCCGAGCAGTACTTC. This gives the protein CASSILRPSEQYF.

Written as DNA, the CDR3 is TGTGCCAGCAGCATCACGCGGGACTCACAAGAGACCCAGTACTTC. The encoded protein is CASSITRDSQETQYF. This rearrangement joins TRBV7-6 to TRBJ2-5, with a tentative D call TRBD2 (6 bases). The CDR3 runs to 15 residues. The V end lost 5 bases, the J end lost 2 bases, and 15 bases lay between the germline ends. The germline gives CDR1 SGHVS, CDR2 FNYEAQ. Full variable domain (missing parts from reference TRBV7-6 and TRBJ2-5): GAGVSQSPRYKVTKRGQDVALRCDPISGHVSLYWYRQALGQGPEFLTYFNYEAQQDKSGLPNDRFSAERPEGSISTLTIQRTEQRDSAMYRCASSITRDSQETQYFGPGTRLLVL.

A note on this clonotype: In this CDR3 the conserved last residue, phenylalanine or tryptophan, is missing, so a read error is likely. The chain joins TRBV20-1 to TRBJ1-2; 7 bases line up with TRBD1. Losses at the gene ends were 6 bases for V and 8 bases for J; bases not matched to a gene: 6. This CDR3 region has 11 residues. CDR1 DFQATT and CDR2 SNEGSKA come from the germline V gene (reference sequence). CDR3 sequence reads: CSAARGHGYTL. In DNA, the CDR3 is TGCAGTGCCGCGAGGGGGCACGGCTACACCCTC.

The chain couples TRBV20-1 to TRBJ2-3; 13 bases are a match to TRBD2. Trimming at V came to 4 bases and at J to 2 bases, leaving 9 bases not matched to a gene. Germline V CDR1 and CDR2: DFQATT, SNEGSKA (reference sequence). The CDR3 runs to 17 residues. The chain's CDR3 is CSAILAGGPSVTDTQYF. The CDR3 DNA follows: TGCAGTGCTATACTAGCGGGGGGGCCTTCTGTCACAGATACGCAGTATTTT.

This clonotype was found once. The gene calls are TRBV3-1 and TRBJ2-5, with 10 nucleotides matching TRBD1. V shed 0 bases and J 5 bases; nucleotides not matched to a gene: 12. CDR1 and CDR2 from the germline V gene are LGHDT and YNNKEL (reference sequence). This CDR3 is built from 18 residues. As DNA, the CDR3 is TGTGCCAGCAGCCAAGATCGAAGGCTGACAGGGGGCTGGGAGACCCAGTACTTC. It specifies CASSQDRRLTGGWETQYF.

This sequence joins TRBV14 and TRBJ2-2, with a possible D match to TRBD2 (5 bases). The CDR3 consists of 14 residues. V lost 8 bases and J 0 bases, leaving 10 bases between the germline ends. Germline-derived CDR1 and CDR2 are SGHDN and FVKESK. The CDR3 spells CASRGMPNTGELFF. CDR3 nucleotide sequence: TGTGCCAGCCGGGGAATGCCGAACACCGGGGAGCTGTTTTTT.

This chain joins TRBV12-3 or TRBV12-4 and TRBJ1-2, with a possible D match to TRBD1 (5 bases). V was trimmed by 4 bases and J by 5 bases, leaving 17 bases between them. This CDR3 region has 15 residues. The CDR3 reads CASSSAGTALYGYTF. Written as DNA, the CDR3 is TGTGCCAGCAGTTCCGCCGGGACGGCCCTGTATGGCTACACCTTC.

The chain combines TRBV2 with TRBJ1-2; D gene uncertain. V shed 1 base and J shed 4 bases, with 7 bases lying between them. The V gene's germline CDR1 is SNHLY and CDR2 FYNNEI. This CDR3 contains 13 residues. The CDR3 DNA reads as TGTGCCAGCAGTGAAGGGCCCCTCTATGGCTACACCTTC. Its protein product is CASSEGPLYGYTF.

This clonotype was detected only once. One junction end disagrees with the germline gene, perhaps due to a read error. This chain links TRBV9 with TRBJ2-2, with 9 bases matching TRBD2. This CDR3 contains 16 residues. CDR1 and CDR2 (germline): SGDLS, YYNGEE. The CDR3 loop is CASNVLAGAGTGELFF. As DNA, the CDR3 is TGTGCCAGCAACGTATTAGCGGGGGCGGGCACCGGGGAGCTGTTTTTT.

The chain employs TRBV20-1 and TRBJ1-6, with D tentatively TRBD1 (5 bases). Trimming took 6 bases from V and 9 from J, leaving 21 bases between them. This CDR3 contains 15 residues. Germline CDR1 reads DFQATT; CDR2 reads SNEGSKA (reference sequence). The CDR3 DNA reads TGCAGTGCCACAAATGGAGTAGGGGATAGTTCACCCCTCCACTTT. It translates to CSATNGVGDSSPLHF.

V usage is TRBV27 and J usage is TRBJ2-7; D is possibly TRBD1 (6 bases). Trimming stripped 7 bases from V and 2 bases from J, with 18 bases between. The germline V gene has CDR1 MNHEY and CDR2 SMNVEV (reference sequence). This CDR3 region has 15 residues. The CDR3, as DNA: TGTGCCAGCACAACTTCTGGGACACATCCCTACGAGCAGTACTTC. Encoded protein: CASTTSGTHPYEQYF.

V and J are TRBV13 and TRBJ2-6; 12 bases are shared with TRBD1. Unmatched junction bases numbered 17, after V lost 5 bases and J lost 9 bases. The length of the CDR3 is 19 residues. Germline-derived CDR1 and CDR2 are PRHDT and FYEKMQ (reference sequence). The CDR3 protein is CASSGTPGQGARSFNVLTF. The DNA for the CDR3 is TGTGCCAGCAGCGGTACGCCGGGACAGGGGGCGCGGAGCTTCAACGTCCTGACTTTC.

Points on this clonotype: The junction does not match germline at one end; this may be a read error. The chain couples TRBV19 to TRBJ1-1, with D unresolved. There are 13 residues in the CDR3. Germline lookup yields CDR1 LNHDA and CDR2 SQIVND (reference sequence). CDR3 coding DNA: TGTGCCAGTAGTCTTACCTTGAACACTGAGGCTTTCTTT. This codes for CASSLTLNTEAFF. Supplemented by reference TRBV19 and TRBJ1-1, the full variable domain reads DGGITQSPKYLFRKEGQNVTLSCEQNLNHDAMYWYRQDPGQGLRLIYYSQIVNDFQKGDIAEGYSVSREKKESFPLTVTSAQKNPTAFYLCASSLTLNTEAFFGQGTRLTVV.

The rearrangement links TRBV5-1 to TRBJ2-1; perhaps TRBD1 as D (5 bases). Germline CDR1 is SGHRS and CDR2 is YFSETQ. V lost 0 bases to trimming and J lost 4 bases, with 8 bases between them. This CDR3 comprises 14 residues. The CDR3 here is CASSLGQGYNEQFF. CDR3 nucleotides: TGCGCCAGCAGCTTGGGCCAGGGTTACAATGAGCAGTTCTTC.